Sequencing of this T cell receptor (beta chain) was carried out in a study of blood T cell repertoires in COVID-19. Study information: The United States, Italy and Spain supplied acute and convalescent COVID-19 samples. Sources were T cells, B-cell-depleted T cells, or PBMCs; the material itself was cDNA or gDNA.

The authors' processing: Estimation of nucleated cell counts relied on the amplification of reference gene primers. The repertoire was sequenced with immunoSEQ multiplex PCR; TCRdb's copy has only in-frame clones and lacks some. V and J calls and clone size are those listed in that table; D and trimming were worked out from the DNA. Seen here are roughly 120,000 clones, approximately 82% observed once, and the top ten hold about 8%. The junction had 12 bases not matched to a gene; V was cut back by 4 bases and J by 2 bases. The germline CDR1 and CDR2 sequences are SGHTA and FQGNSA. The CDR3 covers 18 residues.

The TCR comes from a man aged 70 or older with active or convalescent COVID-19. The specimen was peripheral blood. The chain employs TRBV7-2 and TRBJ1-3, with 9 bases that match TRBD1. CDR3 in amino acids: CASSSHARDRVAGNTIYF. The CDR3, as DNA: TGTGCCAGCAGCTCTCACGCGAGGGACAGGGTAGCTGGAAACACCATATATTTT. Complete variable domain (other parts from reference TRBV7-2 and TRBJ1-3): GAGVSQSPSNKVTEKGKDVELRCDPISGHTALYWYRQSLGQGLEFLIYFQGNSAPDKSGLPSDRFSAERTGGSVSTLTIQRTQQEDSAVYLCASSSHARDRVAGNTIYFGEGSWLTVV.